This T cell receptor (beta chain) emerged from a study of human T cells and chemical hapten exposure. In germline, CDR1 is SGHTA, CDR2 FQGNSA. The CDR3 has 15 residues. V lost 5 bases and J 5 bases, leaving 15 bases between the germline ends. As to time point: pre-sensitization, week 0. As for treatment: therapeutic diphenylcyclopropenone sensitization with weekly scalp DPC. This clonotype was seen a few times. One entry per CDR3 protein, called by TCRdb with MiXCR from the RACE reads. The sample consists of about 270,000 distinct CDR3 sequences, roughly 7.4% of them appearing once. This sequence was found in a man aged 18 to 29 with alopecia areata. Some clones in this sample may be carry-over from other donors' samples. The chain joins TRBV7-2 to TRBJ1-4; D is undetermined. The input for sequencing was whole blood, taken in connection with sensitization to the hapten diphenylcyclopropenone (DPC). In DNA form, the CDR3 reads TGTGCCAGCAGCACTCACGGCGACGCGAATGAAAAACTGTTTTTT. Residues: CASSTHGDANEKLFF.